Below are 27 T cell receptor beta chains sequenced from a single sample in a study of T cells after yellow fever vaccination. A single record per CDR3 protein comes from TCRdb applying MiXCR to the 5' RACE reads. The data contain 550,000 to 750,000 distinct CDR3 sequences, approximately 13% of them singletons. Sequencing was performed on PBMCs, taken on the day of the yellow fever booster vaccination. These receptors originate from a man aged 25 to 45 who received the YFV17D yellow fever vaccine.

This clonotype was seen more than once but under ten times. The chain has TRBV10-3 and TRBJ2-1; D uncertain. CDR3 length equals 15 residues. Germline CDR1 and CDR2: ENHRY and SYGVKD. V was cut by 0 bases and J by 6 bases, with 12 bases left in between. The DNA for the CDR3 is TGTGCCATCAGTGAGTCGGCACCAATCCCCAATGAGCAGTTCTTC. It encodes CAISESAPIPNEQFF.

J is TRBJ2-7 and V is TRBV20-1; the match to TRBD2 covers 8 bases. V lost 0 bases to trimming and J lost 1 base; unmatched junction nucleotides: 2. Germline V lookup: CDR1 DFQATT, CDR2 SNEGSKA (reference sequence). The CDR3 is 14 residues long. The CDR3 nucleotides are TGCAGTGCTAGAGAACCGGGAGGGTCCTACGAGCAGTACTTC. It translates to CSAREPGGSYEQYF.

V gene TRBV3-1 combines with J gene TRBJ2-5; D unresolved. Between the trimmed V and J ends, which lost 5 bases and 0 bases, there was a span of 13 bases. The CDR3 has 15 residues. CDR1 is LGHDT and CDR2 is YNNKEL in the germline V gene (reference sequence). This chain's CDR3 is CASSIGRQYQETQYF. CDR3 sequence (DNA): TGTGCCAGCAGCATAGGACGCCAGTACCAAGAGACCCAGTACTTC.

This clonotype was observed a handful of times. The J gene is TRBJ2-1, the V gene TRBV20-1; D perhaps matches TRBD2 (6 bases). The CDR3 loop spans 15 amino acids. V was pared by 4 bases and J by 6 bases, with 19 bases between. CDR1 DFQATT and CDR2 SNEGSKA come from the germline V gene (reference sequence). The CDR3 is CSATSGLLGVNEQFF. In DNA, the CDR3 is TGCAGTGCTACCTCAGGACTACTAGGTGTCAATGAGCAGTTCTTC.

The gene calls are TRBV6-2 or TRBV6-3 and TRBJ2-7, with D possibly called TRBD1 or TRBD2 (6 bases each). From germline, CDR1 is MNHEY and CDR2 SVGEGT. The length of the CDR3 is 14 residues. V dropped 7 bases and J dropped 2 bases, with 15 bases sitting between them. CDR3 nucleotide sequence: TGTGCCAGCACGGGGGCCGTTTCACCCTACGAGCAGTACTTC. This codes for CASTGAVSPYEQYF.

The chain's CDR3 is CASSQVVAGTYNEQFF. The CDR3, as DNA: TGCGCCAGCAGCCAAGTCGTAGCGGGGACCTACAATGAGCAGTTCTTC. This chain joins TRBV4-3 and TRBJ2-1; 8 bases align to TRBD2. The CDR3 contains 16 residues. CDR1 LGHNA and CDR2 YSLEER come from the germline V gene. The J segment lost 2 bases and the V segment lost 1 base, leaving 4 bases of the junction unmatched.

This clonotype was counted between two and nine times. CDR3 protein: CATSRDKYVDEQFF. CDR3 coding DNA: TGTGCCACCAGCAGAGATAAGTACGTAGATGAGCAGTTCTTC. This chain links TRBV15 with TRBJ2-1; D gene uncertain. V was cut by 0 bases and J by 8 bases, with 11 bases left in between. Germline V gene sequence: CDR1 LNHNV, CDR2 YYDKDF (reference sequence). CDR3 length equals 14 residues.

V is TRBV21-1 and J is TRBJ2-5; the DNA was not compared with TRBD2, the D call given in the table. TRBV21-1 is tagged as a pseudogene. This CDR3 contains 13 residues. The CDR3 sequence is CATLAGMGETQYF. In DNA, the CDR3 is TGTGCCACCCTAGCGGGCATGGGAGAGACCCAGTACTTC.

In DNA, the CDR3 is TGTGCCACCAGTGATCCCGTGGCGCTCGAGCAGTACTTC. It translates to CATSDPVALEQYF. This chain joins TRBV24-1 and TRBJ2-7; no clear D. In germline, CDR1 is KGHDR, CDR2 SFDVKD. This CDR3 is built from 13 residues. V was trimmed by 3 bases and J by 6 bases, leaving 11 bases between them.

A single count supports this clonotype. The chain uses TRBV19 and TRBJ2-3; TRBD2 matches 7 bases. The CDR3 contains 15 residues. V was clipped by 1 base and J by 7 bases; unmatched bases: 8. Germline CDR1 LNHDA, CDR2 SQIVND (reference sequence). The CDR3 DNA reads as TGTGCCAGTAGTATAGGTCTAGCGGAAACGAATACGCAGTATTTT. This sequence encodes CASSIGLAETNTQYF.

The gene calls are TRBV5-1 and TRBJ1-1, with D possibly matching TRBD1 (6 bases). The germline V gene encodes CDR1 SGHRS and CDR2 YFSETQ. V lost 2 bases and J lost 4, with 12 bases in between. The CDR3 extends over 14 amino acids. The CDR3 sequence: CASSFNREGTEAFF. The DNA of the CDR3 is TGCGCCAGCAGCTTTAACAGGGAGGGCACTGAAGCTTTCTTT. The full variable domain, completed using reference TRBV5-1 and TRBJ1-1, is KAGVTQTPRYLIKTRGQQVTLSCSPISGHRSVSWYQQTPGQGLQFLFEYFSETQRNKGNFPGRFSGRQFSNSRSEMNVSTLELGDSALYLCASSFNREGTEAFFGQGTRLTVV.

This clonotype was seen more than once but under ten times. V is TRBV7-2 and J is TRBJ2-3; no clear D. The V gene's germline CDR1 is SGHTA and CDR2 FQGNSA. The CDR3 is 16 amino acids. V lost 1 base and J 3 bases, leaving 14 bases between the germline ends. CDR3 DNA: TGTGCCAGCAGCTTAGGGGTTCCGCCGGGTACAGATACGCAGTATTTT. It encodes CASSLGVPPGTDTQYF.

This clonotype was detected a few times. The genes are TRBV7-9 and TRBJ2-3; 7 bases match TRBD2. Looked up from germline, CDR1 is SEHNR and CDR2 is FQNEAQ (reference sequence). This CDR3 comprises 15 residues. J was trimmed by 3 bases and V by 8 bases; bases with no gene match: 11. The DNA for the CDR3 is TGTGCCAGCGTACTATGGACGGGAGGTACAGATACGCAGTATTTT. Its translation: CASVLWTGGTDTQYF.

The V and J genes are TRBV6-6 and TRBJ2-5, with unresolved D. CDR1 and CDR2 from the germline V gene are MNHNY and SVGAGI (reference sequence). Trimming pared 6 bases from V and 5 bases from J, leaving 13 bases between. This CDR3 contains 13 residues. The CDR3 loop is CASRGSPAETQYF. As DNA, the CDR3 is TGTGCCAGCAGGGGCAGCCCGGCGGAGACCCAGTACTTC.

J is TRBJ2-2 and V is TRBV7-6; D gene uncertain. The ends were cut back, 5 bases at V and 1 base at J, with 11 bases in the middle. In germline, CDR1 is SGHVS, CDR2 FNYEAQ. CDR3 length: 15 residues. CDR3 protein: CASSLNWGNTGELFF. CDR3 bases: TGTGCCAGCAGCCTCAATTGGGGGAACACCGGGGAGCTGTTTTTT.

This clonotype has only a few counts. The genes are TRBV18 and TRBJ2-2; D might be TRBD2 (6 bases). V lost 2 bases and J lost 3, with 13 bases in between. This CDR3 has 16 residues. Germline V gene sequence: CDR1 KGHSH, CDR2 LQKENI. The CDR3 spells CASSPILAKHTGELFF. The DNA of the CDR3 is TGTGCCAGCTCACCAATACTAGCCAAACACACCGGGGAGCTGTTTTTT.

This clonotype was detected only a few times. The V gene is TRBV7-9, the J gene TRBJ2-1; 8 bases line up with TRBD2. Germline-derived CDR1 and CDR2 are SEHNR and FQNEAQ (reference sequence). The CDR3 length is 16 residues. V gave up 5 bases and J gave up 8 bases; unmatched junction bases: 14. CDR3 DNA sequence: TGTGCCAGCAGCGCCCGTAGCGGGATACGAGAACATGAGCAGTTCTTC. This translates into CASSARSGIREHEQFF.

The V and J genes are TRBV10-1 and TRBJ2-5, with D hard to call. The CDR3 covers 13 residues. V shed 3 bases and J shed 5 bases, with 10 bases lying between them. The germline CDR1 and CDR2 sequences are WNHNN and SYGVQD (reference sequence). CDR3 region: CASSDPASETQYF. The CDR3, as DNA: TGCGCCAGCAGTGATCCGGCGAGTGAGACCCAGTACTTC.

This clonotype has a handful of counts. The chain uses TRBV12-3 or TRBV12-4 and TRBJ1-1; 9 bases align to TRBD1. The CDR3 is 14 amino acids. V shed 3 bases, J shed 4 bases, and the junction held 3 bases outside the gene matches. The CDR3 bases are TGTGCCAGCAGTTTCACAGGGGGCCCCACTGAAGCTTTCTTT. It encodes CASSFTGGPTEAFF.

This chain uses TRBV7-7 with TRBJ2-3; 12 nucleotides line up with TRBD2. This CDR3 region has 17 residues. Germline-derived CDR1 and CDR2 are SSHAT and FNYEAQ (reference sequence). V was clipped by 3 bases and J by 6 bases; unmatched bases: 10. The chain's CDR3 is CASSFLLAGGPADTQYF. In nucleotides, the CDR3 is TGTGCCAGCAGCTTTCTTCTAGCGGGAGGGCCAGCGGATACGCAGTATTTT.

The gene calls are TRBV11-2 and TRBJ2-3; tentatively, D is TRBD2 (5 bases). The CDR3 loop spans 16 amino acids. V dropped 1 base and J dropped 5 bases, with 16 bases sitting between them. From germline, CDR1 is SGHAT and CDR2 FQNNGV. The CDR3 sequence: CASSLGGPGGVDTQYF. DNA for the CDR3: TGTGCCAGCAGCTTAGGAGGCCCCGGAGGCGTAGATACGCAGTATTTT.

This clonotype was counted between two and nine times. The chain links TRBV20-1 to TRBJ2-1, with TRBD2 identical over 11 bases. The ends lost 1 base at V and 6 bases at J; junction bases unmatched: 5. Per germline, CDR1 DFQATT and CDR2 SNEGSKA (reference sequence). This CDR3 is 15 amino acids long. This chain's CDR3 is CSARATSGTANEQFF. CDR3 sequence (DNA): TGCAGTGCTAGAGCGACTAGCGGGACCGCCAATGAGCAGTTCTTC.

This clonotype has only a few counts. The chain employs TRBV6-4 and TRBJ2-1; D might be TRBD1 or TRBD2, each matching 5 bases. Trimming left V 6 bases short and J 4 bases short, with 13 bases between. CDR3 length equals 14 residues. CDR1 and CDR2 (germline): MRHNA, SNTAGT. The CDR3 sequence is CASRRDPSYNEQFF. CDR3 DNA: TGTGCCAGCAGGAGGGACCCATCATACAATGAGCAGTTCTTC.

This clonotype was detected a few times. The chain couples TRBV5-6 to TRBJ1-2, with 7 bases fitting TRBD1. V trimming: 2 bases; J trimming: 3 bases; junction bases outside the gene matches: 7. CDR1 is SGHDT, CDR2 YYEEEE, per germline. This CDR3 has 15 residues. The CDR3 loop is CASSFATGEDYGYTF. For the CDR3, the DNA is TGTGCCAGCAGCTTCGCAACAGGGGAAGACTATGGCTACACCTTC. The complete variable domain, with remaining parts taken from reference TRBV5-6 and TRBJ1-2, reads DAGVTQSPTHLIKTRGQQVTLRCSPKSGHDTVSWYQQALGQGPQFIFQYYEEEERQRGNFPDRFSGHQFPNYSSELNVNALLLGDSALYLCASSFATGEDYGYTFGSGTRLTVV.

This chain joins TRBV6-1 and TRBJ2-2, with unresolved D. The V end lost 5 bases, the J end lost 0 bases, and 10 bases lay between the germline ends. Germline V CDR1 and CDR2: MNHNS, SASEGT. The length of the CDR3 is 15 residues. The CDR3 sequence: CASSSRHPNTGELFF. The CDR3 coding sequence is TGTGCCAGCAGTAGCCGCCACCCGAACACCGGGGAGCTGTTTTTT.

This rearrangement joins TRBV20-1 to TRBJ2-7; 8 nucleotides match TRBD2. The V segment lost 6 bases and the J segment 0 bases; nucleotides outside the gene matches: 16. Germline V CDR1 and CDR2: DFQATT, SNEGSKA (reference sequence). The CDR3 runs 17 residues. The CDR3 coding sequence is TGCAGTGCGAGAAGTCGCGGGAGGATGATCAGCTCCTACGAGCAGTACTTC. This encodes CSARSRGRMISSYEQYF.

This clonotype was seen a single time. The chain is built from TRBV20-1 and TRBJ2-5; perhaps TRBD2 as D (6 bases). In germline, CDR1 is DFQATT, CDR2 SNEGSKA (reference sequence). Deletions cut 5 bases from V and 0 bases from J, with 16 bases between. CDR3 size: 15 residues. This chain's CDR3 is CSAEGSGGNQETQYF. CDR3 sequence (DNA): TGCAGTGCTGAGGGGTCTGGCGGGAACCAAGAGACCCAGTACTTC.